These T cell receptor beta chains were read from a single sample in a study of a mutant IDH1 vaccine in newly diagnosed glioma. Their specific antigens are unknown. Clones were read by immunoSEQ multiplex PCR, and TCRdb kept only the in-frame ones, dropping some. The sample contains roughly 26,000 clones, 83% of which appear only once. The material was PBMCs, obtained from a glioma patient whose treatment included an IDH1 peptide vaccine. These receptors were taken from a man aged 25-40 years with glioma. Both conserved end residues are part of each CDR3.

V: TRBV19
length: 13
CDR3: CASNPPAGDTQYF

V: TRBV19
length: 13
CDR3: CASSIEKGETQYF

V: TRBV30
length: 16
CDR3: CAWSVRRIWDKDEQYF

V: TRBV9
length: 16
CDR3: CASSVAGGVSYNEQFF

V: TRBV5-1
length: 14
CDR3: CASSLGGSQETQYF

V: TRBV27
length: 17
CDR3: CASSLEGSGEGYNEQFF

V: TRBV2
length: 13
CDR3: CASSAQPGNEQFF

V: TRBV27
length: 14
CDR3: CASSWLQSSYEQYF

V: TRBV7-8
length: 14
CDR3: CASTPSGTDYGYTF

V: TRBV6-5
length: 13
CDR3: CASSYSSSRDCTF

V: TRBV29-1
length: 16
CDR3: CSVVETRDRNTGELFF

V: TRBV30
length: 13
CDR3: CAWSVQGSYEQYF

V: TRBV2
length: 17
CDR3: CASSEALPEAARTEAFF

V: TRBV6-4
length: 13
CDR3: CASSEGLGSEQYF

V: TRBV19
length: 15
CDR3: CASSIRSTGSYEQYF

V: TRBV10-2
length: 15
CDR3: CASSERSFSGNTIYF

V: TRBV4-1
length: 17
CDR3: CASSQDPSGVGTGELFF

V: TRBV27
length: 14
CDR3: CASRAGPRQETQYF

V: TRBV2
length: 13
CDR3: CASSGVANEKLFF

V: TRBV7-9
length: 13
CDR3: CASVEGGATEAFF

V: TRBV7-2
length: 15
CDR3: CASSFSSSGDYEQYF

V: TRBV6-4
length: 15
CDR3: CASRGGAAGANVLTF

V: TRBV7-2
length: 15
CDR3: CASSLEGTARYGYTF

V: TRBV6-6
length: 15
CDR3: CASREGQDLYNEQFF

V: TRBV10-3
length: 15
CDR3: CAISGLLGANTEAFF

V: TRBV6-5
length: 14
CDR3: CASSYVGSLNEQFF

V: TRBV30
length: 14
CDR3: CAWSELQGHSPLHF

V: TRBV28
length: 14
CDR3: CASTDGARGTEAFF

V: TRBV10-3
length: 15
CDR3: CAISVRGGLTGELFF

V: TRBV30
length: 18
CDR3: CAWSNVAGGGLGGETQYF

V: TRBV2
length: 15
CDR3: CASSEARGGANVLTF

V: TRBV19
length: 15
CDR3: CASSIGPDTNTEAFF

V: TRBV7-9
length: 16
CDR3: CASSLDDSISSYEQYF

V: TRBV5-1
length: 16
CDR3: CASSSSQGRGQDGYTF

V: TRBV5-8
length: 13
CDR3: CASSLRGSQTQYF

V: TRBV30
length: 14
CDR3: CAGTGTGAGNTIYF

V: TRBV2
length: 15
CDR3: CASRENSQGTGELFF

V: TRBV2
length: 13
CDR3: CASKGGQGEIQYF

V: TRBV27
length: 13
CDR3: CASSLMRQHEAFF

V: TRBV5-1
length: 14
CDR3: CASSPLGNNQPQHF

V: TRBV2
length: 14
CDR3: CASSATGAGNTIYF

V: TRBV5-4
length: 15
CDR3: CASSSGLAAGDTQYF

V: TRBV5-1
length: 15
CDR3: CASSLGRGAGNIQYF

V: TRBV2
length: 13
CDR3: CASSVLPLETQYF

V: TRBV5-1
length: 15
CDR3: CASSLAQGAGTEAFF

V: TRBV5-1
length: 15
CDR3: CASSEGAGGSYEQYF

V: TRBV30
length: 16
CDR3: CAWSVMAGRTNEKLFF

V: TRBV2
length: 13
CDR3: CASSDRGYNEQFF

V: TRBV27
length: 17
CDR3: CASSPGLAGTYQETQYF

V: TRBV15
length: 15
CDR3: CATRLGQGDNQPQHF

V: TRBV19
length: 16
CDR3: CASSTSLQGAHEKLFF

V: TRBV7-9
length: 15
CDR3: CASSATGGFNQPQHF

V: TRBV19
length: 16
CDR3: CASRRDTPTSNQPQHF